What follows describes a single T cell receptor (beta chain). The antigen remains undetermined. These data belong to a study of T cells in localized non-small cell lung cancer. Study observations and caveats: T cell clonality was highest in uninvolved adjacent lung, above tumor.

Here immunoSEQ multiplex PCR was the method, and the copy in TCRdb shows in-frame clones only, minus some. The table records fewer than 95,000 clones, approximately 91% of them present only once. The CDR3 sequence is 11 residues long. V lost 8 bases and J 5 bases, leaving 6 bases between the germline ends. Per the germline V gene, CDR1 is MNHNS and CDR2 is SASEGT. The receptor was isolated from a woman aged 40-69 years with stage II squamous cell lung carcinoma. This chain links TRBV6-1 with TRBJ1-4; D unclear. Sequencing was performed on PBMCs, taken before any cancer treatment. CDR3 in amino acids: CASGKNEKLFF. The DNA of the CDR3 is TGTGCCAGCGGAAAAAATGAAAAACTGTTTTTT.